What follows describes a single TCR beta chain. The antigen is unknown. Method: immunoSEQ multiplex PCR; TCRdb's copy keeps in-frame clones and lacks some. The sample shows 20,000 to 25,000 clones, roughly 70% of them seen only once. Trimming pared 7 bases from V and 6 bases from J, leaving 9 bases between. Germline V gene sequence: CDR1 MNHEY, CDR2 SMNVEV (reference sequence). This CDR3 has 12 residues. Antigen-specific CD4+ T cells were expanded (with viral peptide pools) by the ViraFEST assay ahead of sequencing. Following culture for around 10 days, CD4+ T cells were isolated. The healthy vaccine recipients, who had no prior SARS-CoV-2 infection, showed negative nucleocapsid antibodies. This record belongs to a study of vaccination effects on CD4 cells after COVID-19.

The source of this sequence is a human donor who received a COVID-19 vaccine. The sequenced sample was CD4+ T cells from PBMCs cultured with SARS-CoV-2 spike peptides, obtained before COVID-19 vaccination. V usage is TRBV27 and J usage is TRBJ1-4; D possibly corresponds to TRBD1 (6 bases). CDR3 sequence reads: CASKGGYEKLFF. DNA of the CDR3: TGTGCCAGCAAGGGGGGGTATGAAAAACTGTTTTTT.